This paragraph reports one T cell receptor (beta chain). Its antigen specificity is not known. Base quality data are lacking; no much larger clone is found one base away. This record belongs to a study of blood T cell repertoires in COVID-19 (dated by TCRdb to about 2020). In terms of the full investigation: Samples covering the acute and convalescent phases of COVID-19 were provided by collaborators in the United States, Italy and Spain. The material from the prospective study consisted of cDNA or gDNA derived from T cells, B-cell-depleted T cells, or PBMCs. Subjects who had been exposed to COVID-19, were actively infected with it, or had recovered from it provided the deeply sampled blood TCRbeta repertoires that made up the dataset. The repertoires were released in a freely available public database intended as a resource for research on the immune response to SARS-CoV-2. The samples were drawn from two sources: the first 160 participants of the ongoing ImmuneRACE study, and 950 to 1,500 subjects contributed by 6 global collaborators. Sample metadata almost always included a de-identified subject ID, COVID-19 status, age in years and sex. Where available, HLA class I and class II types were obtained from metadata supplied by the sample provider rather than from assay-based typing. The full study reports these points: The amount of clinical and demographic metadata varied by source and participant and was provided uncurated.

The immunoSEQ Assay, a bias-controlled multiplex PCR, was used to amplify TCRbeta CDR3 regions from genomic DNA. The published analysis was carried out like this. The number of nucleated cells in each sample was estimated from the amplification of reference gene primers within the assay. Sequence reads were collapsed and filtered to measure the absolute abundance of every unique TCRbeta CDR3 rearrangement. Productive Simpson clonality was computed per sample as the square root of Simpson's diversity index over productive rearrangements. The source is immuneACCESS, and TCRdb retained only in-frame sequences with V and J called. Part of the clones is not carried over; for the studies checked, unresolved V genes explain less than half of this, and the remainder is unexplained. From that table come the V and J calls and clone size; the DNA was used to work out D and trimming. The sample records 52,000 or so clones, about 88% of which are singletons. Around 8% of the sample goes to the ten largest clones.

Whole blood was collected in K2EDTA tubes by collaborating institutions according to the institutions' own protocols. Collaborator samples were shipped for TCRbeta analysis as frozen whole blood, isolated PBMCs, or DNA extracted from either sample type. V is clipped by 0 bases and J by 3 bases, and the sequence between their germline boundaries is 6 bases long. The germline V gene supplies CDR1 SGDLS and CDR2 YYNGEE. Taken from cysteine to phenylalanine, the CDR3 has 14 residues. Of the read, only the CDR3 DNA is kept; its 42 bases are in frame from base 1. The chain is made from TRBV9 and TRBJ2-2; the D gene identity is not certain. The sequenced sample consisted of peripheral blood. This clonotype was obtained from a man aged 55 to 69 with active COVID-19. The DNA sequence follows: TGTGCCAGCAGCGTAGCCAGATACACCGGGGAGCTGTTTTTT. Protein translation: CASSVARYTGELFF.